This TCR beta chain originates from a study of T cell responses to AZD1222 COVID-19 vaccine. The V gene's germline CDR1 is MGHRA and CDR2 YSYEKL. The V gene lost 0 bases and the J gene lost 2 bases, with 17 bases spanning the gap. CDR3 length equals 17 residues. Using immunoSEQ multiplex PCR, the repertoire was profiled, and TCRdb retains in-frame clones only, with some absent. The sample has approximately 120,000 clones; roughly 86% are singletons. This sequence joins TRBV4-1 and TRBJ2-7; D might be TRBD2 (6 bases). This receptor was identified in an adult who received the AZD1222 COVID-19 vaccine. The sample was peripheral blood, taken 28 days after the second AZD1222 dose. CDR3 sequence: CASSQEGSSGNPYEQYF. CDR3 sequence (DNA): TGCGCCAGCAGCCAAGAAGGCAGTAGCGGTAACCCCTACGAGCAGTACTTC.